The sequence of this T cell receptor beta chain was determined in a study of blood T cell repertoires in COVID-19. Study context: COVID-19 samples from acute and convalescent phases originated in the United States, Italy and Spain.

Authors' processing steps: Reference gene primer amplification in the assay estimated nucleated cell counts. Method: immunoSEQ multiplex PCR; TCRdb's copy keeps in-frame clones and lacks some. V and J calls and clone size are copied from that table; D and trimming were computed from the DNA. The sample has approximately 66,000 clones; around 67% are singletons. The CDR3 is made up of 16 amino acids. V was clipped by 1 base and J by 1 base; unmatched bases: 2. Germline-derived CDR1 and CDR2 are LNHDA and SQIVND (reference sequence). The V and J genes are TRBV19 and TRBJ2-1; 9 bases align to TRBD1. Sequenced material: peripheral blood. The sequence was collected from a man aged 55 to 69 with acute or convalescent COVID-19. CDR3 DNA sequence: TGTGCCAGTAGTATAGCCGGACAGGGGTCCTACAATGAGCAGTTCTTC. Protein: CASSIAGQGSYNEQFF.